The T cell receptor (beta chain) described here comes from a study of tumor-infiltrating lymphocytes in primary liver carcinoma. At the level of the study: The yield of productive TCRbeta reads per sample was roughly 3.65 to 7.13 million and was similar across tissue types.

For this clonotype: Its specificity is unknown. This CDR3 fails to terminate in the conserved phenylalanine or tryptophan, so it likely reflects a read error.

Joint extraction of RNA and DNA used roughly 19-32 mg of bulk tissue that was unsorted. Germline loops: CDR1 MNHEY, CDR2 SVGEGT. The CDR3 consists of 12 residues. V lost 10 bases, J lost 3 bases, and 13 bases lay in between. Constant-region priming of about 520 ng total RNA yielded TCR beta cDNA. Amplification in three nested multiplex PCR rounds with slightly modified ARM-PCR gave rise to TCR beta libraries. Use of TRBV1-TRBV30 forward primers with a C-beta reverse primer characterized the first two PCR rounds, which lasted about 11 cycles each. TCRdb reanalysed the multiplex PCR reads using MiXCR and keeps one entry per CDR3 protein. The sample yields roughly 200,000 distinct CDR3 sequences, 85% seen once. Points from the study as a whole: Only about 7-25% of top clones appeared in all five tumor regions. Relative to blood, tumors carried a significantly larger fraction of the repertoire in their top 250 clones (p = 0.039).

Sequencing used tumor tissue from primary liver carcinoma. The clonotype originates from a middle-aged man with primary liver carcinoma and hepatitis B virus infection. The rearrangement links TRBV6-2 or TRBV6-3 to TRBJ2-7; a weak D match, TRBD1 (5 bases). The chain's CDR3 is CATSWGGYEQYL. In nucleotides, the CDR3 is TGTGCCACCTCCTGGGGCGGCTACGAGCAGTACTTG.